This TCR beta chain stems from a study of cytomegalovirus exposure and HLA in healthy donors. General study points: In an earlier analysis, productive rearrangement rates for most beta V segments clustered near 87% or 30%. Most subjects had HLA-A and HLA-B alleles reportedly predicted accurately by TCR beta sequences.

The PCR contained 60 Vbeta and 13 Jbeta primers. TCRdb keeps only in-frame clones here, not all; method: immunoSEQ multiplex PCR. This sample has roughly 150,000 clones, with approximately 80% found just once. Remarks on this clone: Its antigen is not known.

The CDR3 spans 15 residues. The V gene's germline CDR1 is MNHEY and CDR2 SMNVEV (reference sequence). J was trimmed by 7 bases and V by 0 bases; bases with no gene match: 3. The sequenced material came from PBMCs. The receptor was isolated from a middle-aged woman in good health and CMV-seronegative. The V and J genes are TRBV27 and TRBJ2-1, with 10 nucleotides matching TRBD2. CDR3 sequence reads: CASSLSGSGRNEQFF. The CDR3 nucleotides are TGTGCCAGCAGTTTATCAGGTAGCGGGAGGAATGAGCAGTTCTTC.